This is a list of T cell receptor beta chains from one sample in a study of blood T cell repertoires in COVID-19. The assay was immunoSEQ multiplex PCR, and TCRdb's table has in-frame clones only and misses some. The sample includes about 160,000 clones, just under 90% of them seen just once. The sequenced sample consisted of peripheral blood. The source of these receptors is a woman aged 65 to 85 with COVID-19, enrolled during active disease. The conserved cysteine and the conserved F or W are not part of the CDR3 here. A D gene is named only where the DNA matches it firmly.

CDR3: ASSRGGSYEQY
J: TRBJ2-7
length: 11
D: TRBD2
V: TRBV12-3/TRBV12-4

CDR3: ASRGQTYEQY
J: TRBJ2-7
length: 10
D: TRBD1
V: TRBV3-1/TRBV3-2

CDR3: ASSPDRLAEAF
J: TRBJ1-1
length: 11
D: .
V: TRBV18

CDR3: ASSQGLAGEQF
J: TRBJ2-1
length: 11
D: TRBD2
V: TRBV3-1/TRBV3-2

CDR3: ASSLRGRGETQY
J: TRBJ2-5
length: 12
D: .
V: TRBV7-3

CDR3: ASSSAGNSNEKLF
J: TRBJ1-4
length: 13
D: .
V: TRBV5-1

CDR3: SALDSYEQY
J: TRBJ2-7
length: 9
D: .
V: TRBV20-1

CDR3: ASSRAGGPGPEDTQY
J: TRBJ2-3
length: 15
D: TRBD2
V: TRBV4-1

CDR3: ARAGQGQETQY
J: TRBJ2-5
length: 11
D: TRBD1
V: TRBV30

CDR3: ASSLAQDGPGGSYEQY
J: TRBJ2-7
length: 16
D: .
V: TRBV5-8

CDR3: ASTTGQDSHQPQH
J: TRBJ1-5
length: 13
D: TRBD1
V: TRBV27

CDR3: ASSYSRGSPLH
J: TRBJ1-6
length: 11
D: .
V: TRBV6-5

CDR3: ASSADSYEQY
J: TRBJ2-7
length: 10
D: .
V: TRBV2

CDR3: AWSPPFRGYYGYT
J: TRBJ1-2
length: 13
D: .
V: TRBV30

CDR3: ASSIVGLEEPQH
J: TRBJ1-5
length: 12
D: .
V: TRBV19

CDR3: ASSYSGGGDTYEQY
J: TRBJ2-7
length: 14
D: TRBD2
V: TRBV6-5

CDR3: ASSFGLAGGETQY
J: TRBJ2-5
length: 13
D: TRBD2
V: TRBV7-7

CDR3: ASSPNSQGRTEAF
J: TRBJ1-1
length: 13
D: .
V: TRBV28

CDR3: ASRDGRDRGNTIY
J: TRBJ1-3
length: 13
D: TRBD1
V: TRBV6-6

CDR3: ASSPVSMEEDEAF
J: TRBJ1-1
length: 13
D: .
V: TRBV18

CDR3: ASSTPGDTQY
J: TRBJ2-3
length: 10
D: .
V: TRBV6-4

CDR3: ASSLEGHLTGELF
J: TRBJ2-2
length: 13
D: .
V: TRBV7-2

CDR3: AWSVLGTGLAF
J: TRBJ1-1
length: 11
D: TRBD1
V: TRBV30

CDR3: AWSTGGSHQPQH
J: TRBJ1-5
length: 12
D: TRBD1
V: TRBV30

CDR3: ASSFTSIGAWGNTIY
J: TRBJ1-3
length: 15
D: .
V: TRBV7-8

CDR3: ASSYSQGPGNTIY
J: TRBJ1-3
length: 13
D: .
V: TRBV6-5

CDR3: ASRLASRGASSGNTIY
J: TRBJ1-3
length: 16
D: .
V: TRBV12-2

CDR3: AISESGGRMGGYT
J: TRBJ1-2
length: 13
D: .
V: TRBV10-3

CDR3: ASSPGTGPNYGYT
J: TRBJ1-2
length: 13
D: TRBD1
V: TRBV18

CDR3: ASSPRTGTGYEQY
J: TRBJ2-7
length: 13
D: TRBD1
V: TRBV6-5

CDR3: ASSTRDRPVTRLF
J: TRBJ1-4
length: 13
D: TRBD1
V: TRBV6-5

CDR3: ASSSSTQGGTGELF
J: TRBJ2-2
length: 14
D: .
V: TRBV7-8

CDR3: ASSLVGSGGATDTQY
J: TRBJ2-3
length: 15
D: TRBD2
V: TRBV5-5

CDR3: ASSLGQDGNTIY
J: TRBJ1-3
length: 12
D: TRBD1
V: TRBV7-9

CDR3: ANSGSYEQY
J: TRBJ2-7
length: 9
D: .
V: TRBV28

CDR3: ASSVTAGYEQY
J: TRBJ2-7
length: 11
D: .
V: TRBV25-1

CDR3: ASSRLDANYGYT
J: TRBJ1-2
length: 12
D: .
V: TRBV6-4

CDR3: AISATGSDYT
J: TRBJ1-2
length: 10
D: .
V: TRBV10-3

CDR3: ASSTRDRLNTEAF
J: TRBJ1-1
length: 13
D: TRBD1
V: TRBV28

CDR3: ASSLGPTGGSYQPQH
J: TRBJ1-5
length: 15
D: TRBD1
V: TRBV5-4

CDR3: ASSLGQSNSPLH
J: TRBJ1-6
length: 12
D: .
V: TRBV5-1

CDR3: ASRQETGANYGYT
J: TRBJ1-2
length: 13
D: .
V: TRBV18